This T cell receptor (beta chain) emerged from a study of CD8+ T cells in alopecia areata. At the level of the study: Spontaneously alopecic C3H/HeJ graft donors, roughly 6-13 months old, gave skin to approximately 6-11-week-old female C3H/HeJ mice. Study findings and constraints: Higher clonality and more expanded CD8+ clones appeared in lesional than normal scalp. Sharing of TCRs across patients appeared less clear than in mice, possibly for HLA-related reasons. Sequencing of scalp samples also includes resident alphabeta T cells from normal skin.

With respect to this clone: The target antigen is unknown. Mouse germline and gene names are used. The CDR3 end is not reached by the read, which stops 4 residues before it; the germline J gene fills it in. This sample includes further DNA sequences coding for the same CDR3.

Sequencing templates came from extracted RNA that was reverse transcribed into cDNA. Assay used: immunoSEQ multiplex PCR; TCRdb lists only in-frame clones, some missing. The sample was found to contain more than 250,000 clones, and every one recurs. Separation of pooled cutaneous lymph node cells was by sorting with CD4, CD8alpha, NKG2D, NKG2ACE and other markers. The germline V and J ends were trimmed by 1 base and 3 bases, with 9 bases remaining between them. This CDR3 is built from 14 residues. Germline CDR1 reads FNHDT; CDR2 reads SITEND (reference sequence). This TCR came from a C3H/HeJ mouse with alopecia areata. The MHC haplotype of this mouse line is H2-k. The V call is TRBV19, the J call TRBJ2-5, with D tentatively TRBD2 (7 bases). The sample taken for sequencing was CD4+ T cells sorted from a lymph node. The covered CDR3 bases are TGTGCCAGCAGTATAAGGGGGGGACAAGAC. Amino acid sequence: CASSIRGGQD. The entire CDR3 is CASSIRGGQDTQYF.